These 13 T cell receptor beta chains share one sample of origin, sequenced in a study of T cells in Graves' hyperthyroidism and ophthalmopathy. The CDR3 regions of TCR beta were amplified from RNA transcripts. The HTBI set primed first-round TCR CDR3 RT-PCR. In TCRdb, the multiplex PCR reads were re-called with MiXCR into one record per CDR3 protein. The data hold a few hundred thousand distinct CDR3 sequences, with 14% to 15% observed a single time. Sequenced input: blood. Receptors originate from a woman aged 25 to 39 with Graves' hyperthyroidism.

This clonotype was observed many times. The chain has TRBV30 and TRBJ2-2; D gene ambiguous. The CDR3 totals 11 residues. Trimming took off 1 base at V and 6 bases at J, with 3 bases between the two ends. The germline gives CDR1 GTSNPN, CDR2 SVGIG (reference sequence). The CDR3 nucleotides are TGTGCCTGGAGTGGGGCCGGGGAGCTGTTTTTT. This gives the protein CAWSGAGELFF.

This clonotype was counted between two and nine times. CDR3 nucleotides: TGTGCCAGCGCCCAGGGTGCGGTCTTGGAGCAGTTCTTC. Residues: CASAQGAVLEQFF. The chain joins TRBV6-1 to TRBJ2-1; D perhaps matches TRBD1 (5 bases). V lost 8 bases and J 10 bases, leaving 18 bases between the germline ends. The CDR3 length is 13 residues. Germline CDR1 MNHNS, CDR2 SASEGT.

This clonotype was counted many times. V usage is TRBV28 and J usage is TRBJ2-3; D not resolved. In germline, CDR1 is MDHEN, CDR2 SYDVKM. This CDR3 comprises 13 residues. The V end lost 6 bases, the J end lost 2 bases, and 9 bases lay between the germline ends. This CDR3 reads CASSTADTDTQYF. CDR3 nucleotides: TGTGCCAGCAGCACGGCGGACACAGATACGCAGTATTTT.

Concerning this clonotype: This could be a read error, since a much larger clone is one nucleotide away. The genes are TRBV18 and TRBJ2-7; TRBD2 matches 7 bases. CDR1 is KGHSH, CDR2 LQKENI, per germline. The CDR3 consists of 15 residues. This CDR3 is CASPPSEGGLYEQYF. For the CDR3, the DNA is TGTGCCAGCCCACCAAGCGAGGGAGGGCTCTACGAGCAGTACTTC.

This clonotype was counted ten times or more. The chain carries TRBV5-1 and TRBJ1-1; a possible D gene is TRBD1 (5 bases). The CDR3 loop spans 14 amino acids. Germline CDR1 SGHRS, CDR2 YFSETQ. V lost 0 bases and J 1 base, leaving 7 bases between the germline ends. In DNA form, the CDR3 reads TGCGCCAGCAGCTTGGGGGGGTCGAACACTGAAGCTTTCTTT. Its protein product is CASSLGGSNTEAFF.

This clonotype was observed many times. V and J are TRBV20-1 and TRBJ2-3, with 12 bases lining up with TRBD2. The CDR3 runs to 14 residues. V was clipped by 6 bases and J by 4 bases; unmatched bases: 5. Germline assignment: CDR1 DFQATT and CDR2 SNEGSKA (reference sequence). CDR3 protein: CSATTSGRPDTQYF. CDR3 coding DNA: TGCAGTGCCACGACTAGCGGGAGACCAGATACGCAGTATTTT.

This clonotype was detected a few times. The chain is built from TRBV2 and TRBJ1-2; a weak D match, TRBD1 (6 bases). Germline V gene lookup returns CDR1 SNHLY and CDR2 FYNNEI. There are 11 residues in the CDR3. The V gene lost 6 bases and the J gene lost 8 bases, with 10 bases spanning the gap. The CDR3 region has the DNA TGTGCCAGCAGACAGGGTCACGGCTACACCTTC. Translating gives CASRQGHGYTF.

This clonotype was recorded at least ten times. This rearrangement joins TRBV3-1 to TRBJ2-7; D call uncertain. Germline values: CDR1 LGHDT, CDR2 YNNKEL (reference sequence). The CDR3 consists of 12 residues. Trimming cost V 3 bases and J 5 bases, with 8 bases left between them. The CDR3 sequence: CASSQSGHEQYF. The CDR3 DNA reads TGTGCCAGCAGCCAGTCGGGTCACGAGCAGTACTTC.

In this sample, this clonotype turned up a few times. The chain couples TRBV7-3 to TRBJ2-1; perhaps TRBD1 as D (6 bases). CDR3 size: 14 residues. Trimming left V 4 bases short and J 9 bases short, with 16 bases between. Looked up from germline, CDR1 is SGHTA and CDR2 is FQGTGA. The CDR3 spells CASSSTTGYGEQFF. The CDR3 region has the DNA TGTGCCAGCAGCTCTACCACAGGGTACGGTGAGCAGTTCTTC.

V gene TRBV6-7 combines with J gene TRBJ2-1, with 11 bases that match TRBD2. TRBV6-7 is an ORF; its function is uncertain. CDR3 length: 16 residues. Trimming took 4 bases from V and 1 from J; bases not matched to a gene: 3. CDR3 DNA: TGTGCCAGCAGTTCTAGCGGGAGGTTGTCCTACAATGAGCAGTTCTTC. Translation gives CASSSSGRLSYNEQFF.

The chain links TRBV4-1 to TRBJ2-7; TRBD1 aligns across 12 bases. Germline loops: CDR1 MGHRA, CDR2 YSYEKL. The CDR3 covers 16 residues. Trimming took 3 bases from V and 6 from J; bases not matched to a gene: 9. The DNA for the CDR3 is TGCGCCAGCAGCCACGCCCCGGGACAGGGGGCAGGCGAGCAGTACTTC. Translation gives CASSHAPGQGAGEQYF.

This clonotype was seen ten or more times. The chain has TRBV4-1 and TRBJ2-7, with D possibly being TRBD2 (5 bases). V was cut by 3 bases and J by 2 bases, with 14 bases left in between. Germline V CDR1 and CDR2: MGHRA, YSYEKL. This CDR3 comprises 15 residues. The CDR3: CASSQSPDYAYEQYF. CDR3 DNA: TGCGCCAGCAGCCAGTCGCCAGACTACGCCTACGAGCAGTACTTC.

The CDR3 loop reads CASSLTGRNTGELFF. In DNA, the CDR3 is TGTGCCAGCAGTTTAACAGGACGCAACACCGGGGAGCTGTTTTTT. V usage is TRBV27 and J usage is TRBJ2-2; a possible D gene is TRBD1 (5 bases). This CDR3 region has 15 residues. The germline V gene encodes CDR1 MNHEY and CDR2 SMNVEV (reference sequence). With 2 bases removed from V and 2 bases from J, the gap between germline ends came to 9 bases.